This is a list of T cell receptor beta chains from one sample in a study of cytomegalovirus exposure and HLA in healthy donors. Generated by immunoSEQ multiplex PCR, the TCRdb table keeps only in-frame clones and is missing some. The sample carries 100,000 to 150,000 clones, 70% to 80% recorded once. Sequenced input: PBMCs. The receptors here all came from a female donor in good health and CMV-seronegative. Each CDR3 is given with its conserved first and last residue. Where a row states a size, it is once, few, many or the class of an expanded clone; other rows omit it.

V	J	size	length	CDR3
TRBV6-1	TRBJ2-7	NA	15	CASSEQVAGVYEQYF
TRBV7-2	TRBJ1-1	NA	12	CASSSPWTEAFF
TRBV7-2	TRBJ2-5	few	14	CASSFNKGMETQYF
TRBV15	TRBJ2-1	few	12	CAAGDYYNEQFF
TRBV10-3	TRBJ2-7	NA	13	CAAGTGESYEQYF
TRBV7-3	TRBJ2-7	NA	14	CASSLSGLGYEQYF
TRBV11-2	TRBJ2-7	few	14	CASSLDQSIYEQYF
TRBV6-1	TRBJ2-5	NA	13	CASSEAGVETQYF
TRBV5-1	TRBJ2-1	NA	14	CASSPELEYIEQFF
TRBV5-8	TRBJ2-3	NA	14	CASRRQGATDTQYF
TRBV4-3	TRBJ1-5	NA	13	CASSQDANQPQHF
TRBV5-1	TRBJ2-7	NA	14	CASSLVGTPYEQYF
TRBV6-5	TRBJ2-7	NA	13	CASSYGQYYEQYF
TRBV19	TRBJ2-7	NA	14	CASSAGQGLYEQYF
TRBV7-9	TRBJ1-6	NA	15	CASSSDRVQNSPLHF
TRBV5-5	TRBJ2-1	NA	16	CASSLDLAGATVEQFF
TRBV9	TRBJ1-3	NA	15	CASSALTGAGNTIYF
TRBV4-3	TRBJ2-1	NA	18	CASSHLSPGTGDDNEQFF
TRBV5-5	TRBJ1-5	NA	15	CASSLRQGWDQPQHF